The 7 T cell receptor beta chains reported below all come from one sample, sequenced in a study of T and B cells in COVID-19 patients. BIOMED2 TRB-A/B primer pools were used in multiplex TRB PCR. TCRdb independently ran MiXCR on the multiplex PCR reads; one entry per CDR3 protein. The sample records roughly 15,000 distinct CDR3 sequences, around 30% being singletons. From blood, roughly 250-500 ng of genomic DNA served as TRB template. Sequenced sample: blood. The receptor source for this set is a human donor who had recovered from COVID-19.

This clonotype rates as medium-sized. The CDR3 DNA follows: TGTGCCAGCAGCTGGGACAGCCAAGAGACCCAGTACTTC. Amino acids: CASSWDSQETQYF. This chain connects TRBV11-3 to TRBJ2-5; 7 bases are a match to TRBD1. The germline V gene encodes CDR1 SGHNT and CDR2 YENEEA. V shed 4 bases, J shed 1 base, and the junction held 0 bases outside the gene matches. The CDR3 runs to 13 residues.

This clonotype was recorded a few times. This sequence joins TRBV10-3 and TRBJ1-1; no definite D call. The CDR3 spans 15 residues. Germline-derived CDR1 and CDR2 are ENHRY and SYGVKD. Between the trimmed V and J ends, which lost 5 bases and 0 bases, there was a span of 13 bases. CDR3 DNA: TGTGCCATCAGTCCAAGAGGATCCATGAACACTGAAGCTTTCTTT. Translated: CAISPRGSMNTEAFF.

The chain recombines TRBV11-3 with TRBJ2-7; 9 bases agree with TRBD1. CDR1 and CDR2 from the germline V gene are SGHNT and YENEEA. J gave up 4 bases and V 4 bases, and 5 bases lay outside the gene matches. The CDR3 length is 14 residues. The CDR3, as DNA: TGTGCCAGCAGCTCCCCCGGGACAGGGTACGAGCAGTACTTC. As protein: CASSSPGTGYEQYF.

This clonotype was seen a few times. The genes are TRBV27 and TRBJ1-1; no firm D call. The CDR3 is 12 amino acids. CDR1 and CDR2 (germline): MNHEY, SMNVEV (reference sequence). V shed 2 bases and J shed 11 bases, with 12 bases lying between them. CDR3 DNA sequence: TGTGCCAGCAGTTTACCGTCGCGGGAGGCTTTCTTT. This translates into CASSLPSREAFF.

The V and J genes are TRBV19 and TRBJ1-1; D is ambiguous. The germline V and J ends were trimmed by 5 bases and 1 base, with 8 bases remaining between them. Germline V CDR1 and CDR2: LNHDA, SQIVND (reference sequence). The CDR3 has 13 residues. The CDR3 DNA reads as TGTGCCAGTAGTGGGCAGACGAACACTGAAGCTTTCTTT. Protein sequence: CASSGQTNTEAFF. Combining the CDR3 with reference TRBV19 and TRBJ1-1 gives the whole variable domain DGGITQSPKYLFRKEGQNVTLSCEQNLNHDAMYWYRQDPGQGLRLIYYSQIVNDFQKGDIAEGYSVSREKKESFPLTVTSAQKNPTAFYLCASSGQTNTEAFFGQGTRLTVV.

The rearrangement joins TRBV5-1 to TRBJ2-7; 9 nucleotides align to TRBD1. The V gene end was trimmed by 5 bases and the J gene end by 6 bases; junction bases not matched to a gene: 9. The germline V gene has CDR1 SGHRS and CDR2 YFSETQ. The CDR3 spans 14 residues. The CDR3 DNA sequence: TGCGCCAGCAGACTAAGGACAGGGGATAGCGAGCAGTACTTC. Its translation: CASRLRTGDSEQYF.

By share of the sample, this clonotype is medium-sized. The rearrangement uses TRBV19 and TRBJ2-6; TRBD2 matches at 8 bases. Looked up from germline, CDR1 is LNHDA and CDR2 is SQIVND (reference sequence). This CDR3 contains 17 residues. V dropped 3 bases and J dropped 2; count of bases not matched to a gene: 6. The CDR3 sequence: CASSISAGVAGANVLTF. The CDR3 region has the DNA TGTGCCAGTAGTATTTCAGCGGGGGTAGCTGGGGCCAACGTCCTGACTTTC.